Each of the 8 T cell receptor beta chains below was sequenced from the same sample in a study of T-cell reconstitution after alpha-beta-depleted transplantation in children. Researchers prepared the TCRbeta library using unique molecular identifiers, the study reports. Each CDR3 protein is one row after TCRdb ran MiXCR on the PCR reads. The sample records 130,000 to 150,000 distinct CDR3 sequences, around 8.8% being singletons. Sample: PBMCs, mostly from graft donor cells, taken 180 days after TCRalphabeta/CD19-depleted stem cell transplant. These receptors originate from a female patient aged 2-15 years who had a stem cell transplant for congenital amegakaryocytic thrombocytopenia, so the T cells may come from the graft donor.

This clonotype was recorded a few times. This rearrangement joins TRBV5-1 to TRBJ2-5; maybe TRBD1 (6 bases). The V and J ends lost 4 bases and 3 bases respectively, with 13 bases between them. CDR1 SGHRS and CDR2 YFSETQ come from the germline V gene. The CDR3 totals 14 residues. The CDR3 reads CASSTGQRKETQYF. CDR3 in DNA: TGCGCCAGCAGCACCGGACAGAGGAAAGAGACCCAGTACTTC.

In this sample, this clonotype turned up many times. The CDR3, as DNA: TGTGCCATCAGTGAAGAAGGCTTAGGGCAGCCCCAGCATTTT. Translated: CAISEEGLGQPQHF. The V and J genes are TRBV10-3 and TRBJ1-5; D is unclear. The germline V and J ends were trimmed by 3 bases and 7 bases, with 13 bases remaining between them. CDR3 length: 14 residues. Germline CDR1 ENHRY, CDR2 SYGVKD.

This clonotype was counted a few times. In DNA form, the CDR3 reads TGTGCCAGCAGTACCTGGAGTAGCTACGAGCAGTACTTC. This translates into CASSTWSSYEQYF. This sequence joins TRBV12-3 or TRBV12-4 and TRBJ2-7; D is undetermined. Deletions cut 5 bases from V and 3 bases from J, with 11 bases between. CDR3 length: 13 amino acids.

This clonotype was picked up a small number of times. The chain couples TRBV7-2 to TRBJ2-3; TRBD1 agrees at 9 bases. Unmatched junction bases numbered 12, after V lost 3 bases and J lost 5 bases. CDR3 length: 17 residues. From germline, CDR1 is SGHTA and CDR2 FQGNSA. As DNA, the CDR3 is TGTGCCAGCAGCTTTTCACCCGGGACAGGGATTGGAGATACGCAGTATTTT. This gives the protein CASSFSPGTGIGDTQYF.

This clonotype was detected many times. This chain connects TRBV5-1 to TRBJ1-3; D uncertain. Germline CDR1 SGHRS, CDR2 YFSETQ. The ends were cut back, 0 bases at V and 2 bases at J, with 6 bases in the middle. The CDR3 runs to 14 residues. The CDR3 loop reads CASSLGDAGNTIYF. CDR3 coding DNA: TGCGCCAGCAGCTTGGGCGATGCTGGAAACACCATATATTTT.

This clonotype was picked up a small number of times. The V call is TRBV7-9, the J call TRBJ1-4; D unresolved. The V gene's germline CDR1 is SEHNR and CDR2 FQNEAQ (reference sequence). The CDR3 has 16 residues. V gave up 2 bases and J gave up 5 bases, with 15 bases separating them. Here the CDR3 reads CASSLLGGIGNEKLFF. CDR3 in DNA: TGTGCCAGCAGCTTACTGGGTGGCATCGGGAATGAAAAACTGTTTTTT.

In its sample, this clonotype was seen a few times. The CDR3 loop reads CASRMVGTLSTDTQYF. The CDR3 DNA is TGCGCCAGCAGAATGGTAGGGACTCTAAGCACAGATACGCAGTATTTT. The chain is built from TRBV5-1 and TRBJ2-3; weak D call: TRBD2 (6 bases). Germline V gene sequence: CDR1 SGHRS, CDR2 YFSETQ. There are 16 residues in the CDR3. V was clipped by 5 bases and J by 0 bases, with 16 bases between them. Full variable domain (rest looked up from reference TRBV5-1 and TRBJ2-3): KAGVTQTPRYLIKTRGQQVTLSCSPISGHRSVSWYQQTPGQGLQFLFEYFSETQRNKGNFPGRFSGRQFSNSRSEMNVSTLELGDSALYLCASRMVGTLSTDTQYFGPGTRLTVL.

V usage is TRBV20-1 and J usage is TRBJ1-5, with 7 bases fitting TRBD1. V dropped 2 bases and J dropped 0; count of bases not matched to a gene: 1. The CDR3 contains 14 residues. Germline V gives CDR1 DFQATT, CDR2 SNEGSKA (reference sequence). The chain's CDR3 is CSARRTGSNQPQHF. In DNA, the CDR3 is TGCAGTGCTAGACGGACAGGTAGCAATCAGCCCCAGCATTTT.